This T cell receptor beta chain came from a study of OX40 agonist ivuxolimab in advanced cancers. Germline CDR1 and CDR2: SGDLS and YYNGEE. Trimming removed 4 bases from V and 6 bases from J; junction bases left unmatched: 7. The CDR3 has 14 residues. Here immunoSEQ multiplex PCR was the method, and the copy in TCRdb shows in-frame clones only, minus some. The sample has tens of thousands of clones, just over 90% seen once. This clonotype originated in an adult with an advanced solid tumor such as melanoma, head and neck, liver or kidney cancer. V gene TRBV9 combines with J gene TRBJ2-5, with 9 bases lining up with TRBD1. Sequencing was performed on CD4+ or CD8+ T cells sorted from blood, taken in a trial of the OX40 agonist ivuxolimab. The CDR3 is CASSPTGGGQTQYF. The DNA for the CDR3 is TGTGCCAGCAGCCCAACAGGGGGCGGACAGACCCAGTACTTC.